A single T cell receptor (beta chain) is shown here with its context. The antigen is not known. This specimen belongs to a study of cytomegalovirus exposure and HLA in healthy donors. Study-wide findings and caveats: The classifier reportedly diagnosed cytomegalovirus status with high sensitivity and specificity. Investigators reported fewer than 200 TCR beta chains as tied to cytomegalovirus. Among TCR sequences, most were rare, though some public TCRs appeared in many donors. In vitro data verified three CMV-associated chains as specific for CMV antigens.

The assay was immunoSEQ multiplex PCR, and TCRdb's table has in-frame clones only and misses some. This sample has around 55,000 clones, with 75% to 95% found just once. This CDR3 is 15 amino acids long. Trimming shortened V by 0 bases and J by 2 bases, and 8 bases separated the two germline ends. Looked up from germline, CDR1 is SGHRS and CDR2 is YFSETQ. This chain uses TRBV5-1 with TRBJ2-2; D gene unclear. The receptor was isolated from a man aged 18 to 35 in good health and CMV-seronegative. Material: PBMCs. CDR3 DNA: TGCGCCAGCAGCTTGGACAGCTTTAACACCGGGGAGCTGTTTTTT. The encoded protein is CASSLDSFNTGELFF.